What follows is one TCR beta chain and its context. Its antigen is still unknown. Germline CDR1 and CDR2: MGHRA and YSYEKL. Trimming removed 0 bases from V and 7 bases from J, with 13 bases in between. The CDR3 is made up of 15 amino acids. This specimen belongs to a study of CD8+ T cells in alopecia areata. Study-wide results and limits: With one nonresponder, baseline CD8+ expansion's link to response remains uncertain. Clonality in lesional scalp, especially alopecia totalis/universalis, exceeded that of normal scalp.

Sequencing relied on a cDNA template that was reverse transcribed from extracted RNA. Libraries were prepared by immunoSEQ multiplex PCR; TCRdb keeps only in-frame clonotypes and omits some of them. The repertoire holds about 190,000 clones, with 60% as singletons. As to treatment: oral pan-JAK inhibitor, 5-10 mg twice daily. The clonotype was recovered from a human donor with alopecia areata. The sequencing here drew on CD4+ T cells sorted from blood, taken at week 24, from a patient treated with tofacitinib. The rearrangement links TRBV4-1 to TRBJ2-1; D not certain. CDR3 DNA sequence: TGCGCCAGCAGCCAAGATTGGTCTCATGGGAATGAGCAGTTCTTC. Translation: CASSQDWSHGNEQFF.